The next 21 T cell receptor beta chains were all read from a single sample in a study of blood T cell repertoires in COVID-19. Sequenced by immunoSEQ multiplex PCR; TCRdb stores in-frame clones only, minus some. The data contain roughly 190,000 clones, 94% of them seen just once; the ten biggest clones take up 0.7% to 0.8%. The sample comprised peripheral blood. Source of these receptors: a man in his thirties or forties with COVID-19, enrolled during active disease.

V and J are TRBV5-4 and TRBJ2-3, with 9 positions matching TRBD2. Trimming at V came to 0 bases and at J to 7 bases, leaving 9 bases not matched to a gene. The CDR3 loop spans 16 amino acids. In germline, CDR1 is SGHNT, CDR2 YYREEE (reference sequence). This chain's CDR3 is CASSLAWRGGLNTQYF. The DNA for the CDR3 is TGTGCCAGCAGCTTGGCCTGGCGGGGGGGCCTAAATACGCAGTATTTT.

The rearrangement uses TRBV5-1 and TRBJ2-1; 7 bases line up with TRBD1. Germline CDR1 is SGHRS and CDR2 is YFSETQ. The CDR3 extends over 14 amino acids. After removal of 2 bases from V and 5 bases from J, the junction contained 4 bases not matched to a gene. CDR3 sequence (DNA): TGCGCCAGCAGCTTCCGGGACAGCGACAATGAGCAGTTCTTC. This gives the protein CASSFRDSDNEQFF.

The chain uses TRBV19 and TRBJ2-5; D is perhaps TRBD1 (7 bases). The CDR3 runs to 13 residues. CDR1 and CDR2 (germline): LNHDA, SQIVND (reference sequence). V gave up 8 bases and J gave up 5 bases, with 15 bases separating them. CDR3 DNA sequence: TGTGCCAGTGGGAAGGGGGCGGGGGAGACCCAGTACTTC. It translates to CASGKGAGETQYF.

The chain employs TRBV19 and TRBJ1-1; no firm D call. Germline values: CDR1 LNHDA, CDR2 SQIVND (reference sequence). Deletions cut 6 bases from V and 10 bases from J, with 15 bases between. The CDR3 loop spans 12 amino acids. This CDR3 reads CASRPPKAGAFF. CDR3 in DNA: TGTGCCAGTAGGCCTCCGAAGGCGGGAGCTTTCTTT.

The genes are TRBV5-1 and TRBJ2-3; tentative D call: TRBD1 (5 bases). Germline values: CDR1 SGHRS, CDR2 YFSETQ. Trimming took 4 bases from V and 1 from J, leaving 13 bases between them. The CDR3 is 15 amino acids. This CDR3 reads CASSPALGGTDTQYF. Here the CDR3 DNA reads TGCGCCAGCAGCCCCGCCTTAGGGGGCACAGATACGCAGTATTTT.

The chain has TRBV5-1 and TRBJ1-2; tentative D call: TRBD1 (5 bases). Per the germline V gene, CDR1 is SGHRS and CDR2 is YFSETQ. The germline V and J ends were trimmed by 1 base and 5 bases, with 12 bases remaining between them. CDR3 length equals 14 residues. For the CDR3, the DNA is TGCGCCAGCAGCTTGAGTTCAGGGCCTTATGGCTACACCTTC. It specifies CASSLSSGPYGYTF.

The chain couples TRBV2 to TRBJ2-5; 9 bases are a match to TRBD1. This CDR3 spans 14 amino acids. CDR1 is SNHLY, CDR2 FYNNEI, per germline. J was trimmed by 4 bases and V by 4 bases; bases with no gene match: 4. In DNA, the CDR3 is TGTGCCAGCAGTGTCGACAGGGGGGGAGAGACCCAGTACTTC. Its translation: CASSVDRGGETQYF.

This chain uses TRBV6-5 with TRBJ1-2; 8 bases align to TRBD1. The junction had 5 bases not matched to a gene; V was cut back by 7 bases and J by 4 bases. This CDR3 has 13 amino acids. Germline V gives CDR1 MNHEY, CDR2 SVGAGI. The CDR3 DNA follows: TGTGCCAGCAATTCAGGGGGCGGCTATGGCTACACCTTC. Translated, it gives CASNSGGGYGYTF.

The V gene is TRBV4-2, the J gene TRBJ1-1, with a possible D match to TRBD1 (5 bases). The germline V and J ends were trimmed by 0 bases and 4 bases, with 9 bases remaining between them. The CDR3 loop spans 14 amino acids. The germline gives CDR1 LGHNA, CDR2 YNFKEQ. This chain's CDR3 is CASSQEFRGTEAFF. The DNA for the CDR3 is TGTGCCAGCAGCCAAGAATTTAGGGGCACTGAAGCTTTCTTT.

V usage is TRBV6-1 and J usage is TRBJ1-5; a possible D gene is TRBD1 (5 bases). The length of the CDR3 is 15 residues. V was clipped by 2 bases and J by 1 base, with 9 bases between them. The germline V gene encodes CDR1 MNHNS and CDR2 SASEGT. The CDR3: CASSEPGNSNQPQHF. The CDR3, as DNA: TGTGCCAGCAGTGAACCAGGGAACAGCAATCAGCCCCAGCATTTT.

The CDR3 here is CASSEERTGDGYTF. In DNA form, the CDR3 reads TGTGCCAGCAGTGAAGAAAGGACAGGCGATGGCTACACCTTC. V and J are TRBV2 and TRBJ1-2; the match to TRBD1 covers 7 bases. CDR1 and CDR2 from the germline V gene are SNHLY and FYNNEI. The CDR3 spans 14 residues. After removal of 1 base from V and 6 bases from J, the junction contained 5 bases not matched to a gene. Complete variable domain (other parts from reference TRBV2 and TRBJ1-2): EPEVTQTPSHQVTQMGQEVILRCVPISNHLYFYWYRQILGQKVEFLVSFYNNEISEKSEIFDDQFSVERPDGSNFTLKIRSTKLEDSAMYFCASSEERTGDGYTFGSGTRLTVV.

DNA of the CDR3: TGCGCCAGCAGCACCGACAGCGAGCAGTACTTC. It translates to CASSTDSEQYF. The chain recombines TRBV5-1 with TRBJ2-7; TRBD1 might be the D (5 bases). The CDR3 extends over 11 amino acids. With 4 bases removed from V and 6 bases from J, the gap between germline ends came to 8 bases. Looked up from germline, CDR1 is SGHRS and CDR2 is YFSETQ.

V and J are TRBV11-2 and TRBJ2-4; D is perhaps TRBD2 (5 bases). Trimming removed 5 bases at V and 7 bases at J, with 12 bases between. Germline loops: CDR1 SGHAT, CDR2 FQNNGV. The CDR3 length is 13 residues. The CDR3 reads CASSAGQGNIQYF. As DNA, the CDR3 is TGTGCCAGCAGCGCGGGTCAAGGGAACATTCAGTACTTC.

The CDR3 region is CASSPTGDGYTF. CDR3 DNA: TGTGCCAGCAGCCCGACAGGGGATGGCTACACCTTC. The chain recombines TRBV3-1 (or the pseudogene TRBV3-2) with TRBJ1-2; 8 bases map to TRBD1. The germline gives CDR1 LGHDT, CDR2 YNNKEL (reference sequence). CDR3 length: 12 amino acids. Germline trimming cut 4 bases from V and 6 bases from J; bases unmatched to any gene: 1.

The chain is built from TRBV9 and TRBJ2-2; 13 bases map to TRBD2. The length of the CDR3 is 16 residues. From germline, CDR1 is SGDLS and CDR2 YYNGEE. V was clipped by 3 bases and J by 7 bases; unmatched bases: 6. The CDR3 nucleotides are TGTGCCAGCAGCGGGGGACTAGCGGGGATCGGCGGGGAGCTGTTTTTT. Residues: CASSGGLAGIGGELFF.

V and J are TRBV2 and TRBJ2-3; 12 nucleotides agree with TRBD1. V lost 6 bases, J lost 5 bases, and 6 bases stayed unmatched. The germline gives CDR1 SNHLY, CDR2 FYNNEI. This CDR3 comprises 15 residues. The CDR3 spells CASRRDRGPLDTQYF. For the CDR3, the DNA is TGTGCCAGCAGAAGGGACAGGGGGCCTCTAGATACGCAGTATTTT.

This chain uses TRBV18 with TRBJ1-1; TRBD1 is a possible D gene (6 bases). Germline V CDR1 and CDR2: KGHSH, LQKENI. The CDR3 is 15 residues long. V lost 0 bases and J 5 bases, leaving 13 bases between the germline ends. CDR3 residues: CASSPPGGGTTEAFF. The CDR3, as DNA: TGTGCCAGCTCACCACCGGGAGGGGGAACGACTGAAGCTTTCTTT. Full variable domain (missing parts from reference TRBV18 and TRBJ1-1): NAGVMQNPRHLVRRRGQEARLRCSPMKGHSHVYWYRQLPEEGLKFMVYLQKENIIDESGMPKERFSAEFPKEGPSILRIQQVVRGDSAAYFCASSPPGGGTTEAFFGQGTRLTVV.

This clone was seen a single time. The rearrangement joins TRBV11-2 to TRBJ2-2; 8 positions match TRBD1. The V segment lost 5 bases and the J segment 5 bases; nucleotides outside the gene matches: 16. Per the germline V gene, CDR1 is SGHAT and CDR2 is FQNNGV. This CDR3 is 18 amino acids long. Written as DNA, the CDR3 is TGTGCCAGCAGCCACCCCTCCTTAAGACAGGGGCTGACCGGGGAGCTGTTTTTT. It encodes CASSHPSLRQGLTGELFF.

The chain links TRBV5-4 to TRBJ2-7; TRBD1 matches 10 bases. CDR1 and CDR2 from the germline V gene are SGHNT and YYREEE (reference sequence). Trimming took 4 bases from V and 1 from J; bases not matched to a gene: 8. CDR3 length: 16 residues. The CDR3 sequence is CASSTSMGQGSYEQYF. The CDR3 region has the DNA TGTGCCAGCAGCACCAGTATGGGACAGGGGTCCTACGAGCAGTACTTC.

V is TRBV29-1 and J is TRBJ2-7; D remains unclear. Trimming cost V 7 bases and J 5 bases, with 15 bases left between them. CDR1 and CDR2 from the germline V gene are SQVTM and ANQGSEA. The CDR3 has 12 amino acids. CDR3 region: CSGSYRRDEQYF. The CDR3, as DNA: TGCAGCGGTAGCTACCGACGGGACGAGCAGTACTTC.

V gene TRBV18 combines with J gene TRBJ2-2, with 7 bases aligning to TRBD2. With V trimmed by 4 bases and J by 5 bases, 4 bases remained unmatched. This CDR3 spans 14 amino acids. The germline CDR1 and CDR2 sequences are KGHSH and LQKENI. CDR3 nucleotides: TGTGCCAGCTCACAAACGCGGGAGACCGGGGAGCTGTTTTTT. It translates to CASSQTRETGELFF.